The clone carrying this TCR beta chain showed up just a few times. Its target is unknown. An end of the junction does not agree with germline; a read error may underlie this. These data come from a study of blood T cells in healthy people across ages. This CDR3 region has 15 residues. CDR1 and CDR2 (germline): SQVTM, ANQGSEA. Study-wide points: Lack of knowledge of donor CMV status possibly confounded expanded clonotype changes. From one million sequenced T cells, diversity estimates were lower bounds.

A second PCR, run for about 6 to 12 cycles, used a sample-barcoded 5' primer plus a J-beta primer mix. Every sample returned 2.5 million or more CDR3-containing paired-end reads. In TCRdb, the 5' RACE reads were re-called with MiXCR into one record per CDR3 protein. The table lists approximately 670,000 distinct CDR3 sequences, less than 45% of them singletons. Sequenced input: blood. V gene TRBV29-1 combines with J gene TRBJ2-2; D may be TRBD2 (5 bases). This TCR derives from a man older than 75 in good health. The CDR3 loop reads CSAEGLERDTGELFF. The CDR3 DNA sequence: TGCAGCGCTGAAGGACTGGAGAGAGACACCGGGGAGCTGTTTTTT.